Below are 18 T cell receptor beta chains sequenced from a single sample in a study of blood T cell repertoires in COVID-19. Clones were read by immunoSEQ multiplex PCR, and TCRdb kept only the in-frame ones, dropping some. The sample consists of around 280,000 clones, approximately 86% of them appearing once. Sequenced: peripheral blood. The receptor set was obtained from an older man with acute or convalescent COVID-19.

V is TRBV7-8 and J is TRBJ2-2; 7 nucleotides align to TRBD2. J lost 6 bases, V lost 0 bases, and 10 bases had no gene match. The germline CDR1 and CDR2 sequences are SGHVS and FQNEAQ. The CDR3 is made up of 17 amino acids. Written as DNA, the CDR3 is TGTGCCAGCAGCTTAGCATCTGTTAGCGGGTACGCCGGGGAGCTGTTTTTT. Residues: CASSLASVSGYAGELFF.

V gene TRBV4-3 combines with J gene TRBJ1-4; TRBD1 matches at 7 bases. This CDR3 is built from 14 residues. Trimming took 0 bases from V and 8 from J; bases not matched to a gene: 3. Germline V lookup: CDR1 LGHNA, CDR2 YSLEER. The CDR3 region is CASSQEQGWEKLFF. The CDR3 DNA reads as TGCGCCAGCAGCCAAGAACAGGGGTGGGAAAAACTGTTTTTT.

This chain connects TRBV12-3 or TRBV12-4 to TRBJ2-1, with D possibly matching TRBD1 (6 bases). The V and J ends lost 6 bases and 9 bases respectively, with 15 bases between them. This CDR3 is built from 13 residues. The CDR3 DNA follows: TGTGCCAGCAGATTCAACTTGGACAGTGAGCAGTTCTTC. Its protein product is CASRFNLDSEQFF.

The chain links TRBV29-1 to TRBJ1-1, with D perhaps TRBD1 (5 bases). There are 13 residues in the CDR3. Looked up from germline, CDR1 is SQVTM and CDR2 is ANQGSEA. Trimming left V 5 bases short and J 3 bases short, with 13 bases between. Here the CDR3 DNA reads TGCAGCGTTTCACAGGTCCCGGACACTGAAGCTTTCTTT. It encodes CSVSQVPDTEAFF.

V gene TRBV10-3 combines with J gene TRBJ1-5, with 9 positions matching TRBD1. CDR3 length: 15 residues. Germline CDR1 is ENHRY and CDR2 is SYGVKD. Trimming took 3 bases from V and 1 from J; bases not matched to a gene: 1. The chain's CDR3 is CAISDGTGSNQPQHF. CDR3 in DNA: TGTGCCATCAGTGACGGGACAGGGAGCAATCAGCCCCAGCATTTT.

The CDR3 DNA follows: TGTGCCAGTCGGGCCAACAGGTTTTCCACTGAAGCTTTCTTT. Amino acid sequence: CASRANRFSTEAFF. The genes are TRBV19 and TRBJ1-1, with D tentatively TRBD1 (5 bases). The CDR3 has 14 residues. Trimming left V 8 bases short and J 4 bases short, with 17 bases between. The germline CDR1 and CDR2 sequences are LNHDA and SQIVND (reference sequence).

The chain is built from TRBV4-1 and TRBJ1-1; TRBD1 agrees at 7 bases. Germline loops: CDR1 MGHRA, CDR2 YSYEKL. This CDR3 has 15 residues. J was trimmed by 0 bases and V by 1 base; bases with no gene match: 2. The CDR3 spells CASSQVGTVNTEAFF. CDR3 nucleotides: TGCGCCAGCAGCCAAGTAGGGACAGTGAACACTGAAGCTTTCTTT.

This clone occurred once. The CDR3 loop reads CASSAGTSGGYEQYF. Written as DNA, the CDR3 is TGCGCCAGCAGCGCAGGGACTAGCGGGGGGTACGAGCAGTACTTC. The chain links TRBV5-1 to TRBJ2-7; 15 nucleotides match TRBD2. Looked up from germline, CDR1 is SGHRS and CDR2 is YFSETQ. The CDR3 spans 15 residues. V dropped 4 bases and J dropped 4; count of bases not matched to a gene: 3.

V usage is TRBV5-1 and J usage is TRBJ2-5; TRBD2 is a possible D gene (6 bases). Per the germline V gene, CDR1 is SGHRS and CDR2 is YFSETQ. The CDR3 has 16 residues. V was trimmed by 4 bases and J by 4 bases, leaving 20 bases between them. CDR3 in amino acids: CASSPPLSRRGETQYF. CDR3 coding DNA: TGCGCCAGCAGCCCCCCTTTAAGCCGGAGGGGAGAGACCCAGTACTTC.

The DNA for the CDR3 is TGTGCCAGCAGTGAATGGGTAGCACAAGAGACCCAGTACTTC. Its translation: CASSEWVAQETQYF. The genes are TRBV6-1 and TRBJ2-5; D uncertain. Deletions cut 2 bases from V and 2 bases from J, with 9 bases between. Germline V lookup: CDR1 MNHNS, CDR2 SASEGT. This CDR3 region has 14 residues.

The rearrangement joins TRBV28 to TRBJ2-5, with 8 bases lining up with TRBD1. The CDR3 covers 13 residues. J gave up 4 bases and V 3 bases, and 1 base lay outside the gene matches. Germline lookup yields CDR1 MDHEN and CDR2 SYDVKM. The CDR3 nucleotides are TGTGCCAGCAGTTTGACAGGGGCAGAGACCCAGTACTTC. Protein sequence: CASSLTGAETQYF.

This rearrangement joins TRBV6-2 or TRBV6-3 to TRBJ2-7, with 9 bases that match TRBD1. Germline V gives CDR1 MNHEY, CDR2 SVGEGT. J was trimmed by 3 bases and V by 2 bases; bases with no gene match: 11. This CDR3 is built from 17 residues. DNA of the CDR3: TGTGCCAGCAGTTACCGGACAGGGGCCGCCTGGGTCTACGAGCAGTACTTC. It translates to CASSYRTGAAWVYEQYF.

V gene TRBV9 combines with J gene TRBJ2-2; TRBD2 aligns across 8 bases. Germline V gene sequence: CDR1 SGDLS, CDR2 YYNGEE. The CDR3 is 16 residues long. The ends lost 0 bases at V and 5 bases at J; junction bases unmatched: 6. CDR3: CASSVVGTRTTGELFF. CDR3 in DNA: TGTGCCAGCAGCGTAGTGGGGACTAGAACGACCGGGGAGCTGTTTTTT.

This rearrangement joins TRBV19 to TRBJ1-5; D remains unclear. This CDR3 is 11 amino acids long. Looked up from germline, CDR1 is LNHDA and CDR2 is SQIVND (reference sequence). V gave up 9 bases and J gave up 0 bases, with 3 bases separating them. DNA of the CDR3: TGTGCCAGCCGTAGCAATCAGCCCCAGCATTTT. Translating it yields CASRSNQPQHF.

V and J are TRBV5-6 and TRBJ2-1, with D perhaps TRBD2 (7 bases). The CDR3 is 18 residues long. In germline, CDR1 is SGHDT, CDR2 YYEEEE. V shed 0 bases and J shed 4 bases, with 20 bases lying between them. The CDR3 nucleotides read TGTGCCAGCAGCTTGGCGAGGGGGGGCCGACTCCTTTACAATGAGCAGTTCTTC. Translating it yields CASSLARGGRLLYNEQFF.

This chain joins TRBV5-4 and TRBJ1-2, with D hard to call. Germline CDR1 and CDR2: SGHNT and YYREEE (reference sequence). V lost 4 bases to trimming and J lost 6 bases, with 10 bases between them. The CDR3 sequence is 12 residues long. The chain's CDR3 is CASSIKEDGYTF. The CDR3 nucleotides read TGTGCCAGCAGCATAAAAGAGGATGGCTACACCTTC.

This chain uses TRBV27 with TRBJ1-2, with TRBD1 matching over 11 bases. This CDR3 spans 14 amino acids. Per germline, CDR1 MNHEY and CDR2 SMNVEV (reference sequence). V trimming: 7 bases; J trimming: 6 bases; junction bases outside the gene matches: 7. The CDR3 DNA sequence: TGTGCCAGCACCCCCGGGGGACAGGGGGATGGCTACACCTTC. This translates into CASTPGGQGDGYTF.

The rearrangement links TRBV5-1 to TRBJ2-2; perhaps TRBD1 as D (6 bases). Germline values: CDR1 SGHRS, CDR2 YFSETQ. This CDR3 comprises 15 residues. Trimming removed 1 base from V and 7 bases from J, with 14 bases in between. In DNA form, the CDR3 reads TGCGCCAGCAGCTTGCTTACAGGGTCGAACGGGGAGCTGTTTTTT. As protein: CASSLLTGSNGELFF.